The 5 T cell receptor beta chains reported below all come from one sample, sequenced in a study of T cells after posttransplantation cyclophosphamide. The table came from immunoSEQ multiplex PCR; TCRdb's copy has only in-frame clones and leaves some out. Here the sample spans 15,000 to 20,000 clones, 85% to 95% being singletons. The naive gate required viable CD3+CD4+ or CD3+CD8+ cells with CCR7+CD45RA+CD45RO-CD95-CD27+CD28+ phenotype. Sequencing was performed on naive CD4+ T cells sorted from blood. The receptors come from a woman in her forties or fifties in good health and a related stem cell transplant donor.

V usage is TRBV5-1 and J usage is TRBJ2-7; 7 bases are a match to TRBD1. With V trimmed by 3 bases and J by 2 bases, 2 bases remained unmatched. The germline V gene encodes CDR1 SGHRS and CDR2 YFSETQ. The CDR3 is 13 residues long. The CDR3 DNA sequence: TGCGCCAGCAGCTACGGGACAGCCTACGAGCAGTACTTC. It encodes CASSYGTAYEQYF.

The chain has TRBV11-3 and TRBJ1-1; the match to TRBD1 covers 7 bases. CDR1 is SGHNT and CDR2 is YENEEA in the germline V gene. There are 17 residues in the CDR3. Trimming cost V 6 bases and J 11 bases; bases outside gene matches: 24. Written as DNA, the CDR3 is TGTGCCAGCAGTCTAAAGGGGGCAAAATCAGTAACGACAGTGGCTTTCTTT. Translated: CASSLKGAKSVTTVAFF.

This clone was picked up one time. This chain connects TRBV5-4 to TRBJ2-4, with 7 nucleotides matching TRBD1. With 3 bases clipped from V and 2 bases from J, the junction kept 5 bases outside the gene matches. There are 15 residues in the CDR3. Germline CDR1 is SGHNT and CDR2 is YYREEE (reference sequence). CDR3 amino acids: CASSSYRGSKNIQYF. CDR3 DNA sequence: TGTGCCAGCAGCTCGTACAGGGGATCCAAAAACATTCAGTACTTC.

The J gene is TRBJ2-5, the V gene TRBV7-2; 9 bases are a match to TRBD2. CDR3 length: 16 amino acids. Germline CDR1 is SGHTA and CDR2 is FQGNSA. Trimming removed 2 bases from V and 5 bases from J; junction bases left unmatched: 9. The CDR3 spells CASSLWFSSGMETQYF. CDR3 sequence (DNA): TGTGCCAGCAGCTTATGGTTTTCTAGCGGGATGGAGACCCAGTACTTC.

CDR3 sequence reads: CASSLGHEANQPQHF. As DNA, the CDR3 is TGTGCCAGCAGCCTGGGTCATGAGGCCAATCAGCCCCAGCATTTT. V and J are TRBV9 and TRBJ1-5; D gene unclear. This CDR3 comprises 15 residues. V lost 4 bases and J 3 bases, leaving 14 bases between the germline ends. The germline V gene has CDR1 SGDLS and CDR2 YYNGEE.